What follows are 15 T cell receptor beta chains derived from one specimen sequenced in a study of CD8+CD57+ T cells in acquired aplastic anemia. Both TCR beta VDJ combination and CDR3 sequence profiling were carried out. Genomic DNA was the template for this profiling. Each CDR3 protein gets one entry after TCRdb re-called the reads with MiXCR. The sample has about 200,000 distinct CDR3 sequences; around 49% are singletons. Patients sequenced had flow cytometry evidence of CD8+CD57+ cell expansion. The sequencing input was sorted CD4+, CD8+, or CD8+CD57+ T cells (not recorded which) from PBMCs. The receptors come from a human donor with aplastic anemia.

This rearrangement joins TRBV3-1 to TRBJ1-1; perhaps TRBD1 as D (5 bases). V lost 0 bases and J 11 bases, leaving 25 bases between the germline ends. This CDR3 is 17 amino acids long. Germline V gene sequence: CDR1 LGHDT, CDR2 YNNKEL (reference sequence). This CDR3 reads CASSQDGVHGGWGSAFF. CDR3 sequence (DNA): TGTGCCAGCAGCCAAGATGGGGTCCACGGAGGATGGGGGAGCGCTTTCTTT. The variable domain in full, with the rest retrieved from reference TRBV3-1 and TRBJ1-1, is DTAVSQTPKYLVTQMGNDKSIKCEQNLGHDTMYWYKQDSKKFLKIMFSYNNKELIINETVPNRFSPKSPDKAHLNLHINSLELGDSAVYFCASSQDGVHGGWGSAFFGQGTRLTVV.

This clonotype was seen many times. This chain uses TRBV10-3 with TRBJ1-3, with D maybe TRBD1 (6 bases). This CDR3 is built from 17 residues. The V gene lost 8 bases and the J gene lost 1 base, with 21 bases spanning the gap. Germline assignment: CDR1 ENHRY and CDR2 SYGVKD. CDR3 in amino acids: CAIGPRGARGSGNTIYF. CDR3 nucleotides: TGTGCCATCGGTCCACGGGGGGCTCGAGGATCTGGAAACACCATATATTTT.

Points on this clonotype: The junction differs from germline at one of its ends, possibly a read error. The gene calls are TRBV10-3 and TRBJ1-3; the D is unclear. CDR3 length equals 14 residues. Germline V gives CDR1 ENHRY, CDR2 SYGVKD. The CDR3 nucleotides read TGTGCCAGCAGTTCCGGGTCCTCTGGAAACACCATATATTTT. The encoded protein is CASSSGSSGNTIYF.

The table lists this clonotype with a few counts. A much larger clone is a single base away; this may be a read error. The CDR3 DNA is TGTGCCAGCAGACCACGGAACAGACGGGTTGCTTTCTTT. Protein sequence: CASRPRNRRVAFF. The chain recombines TRBV5-6 with TRBJ1-1; D remains unclear. Between the trimmed V and J ends, which lost 5 bases and 11 bases, there was a span of 19 bases. Germline loops: CDR1 SGHDT, CDR2 YYEEEE. CDR3 size: 13 residues.

This chain connects TRBV15 to TRBJ2-7; 7 bases align to TRBD1. CDR1 LNHNV and CDR2 YYDKDF come from the germline V gene (reference sequence). The junction had 7 bases not matched to a gene; V was cut back by 2 bases and J by 3 bases. The CDR3 contains 15 residues. CDR3 in amino acids: CATSRPGDRVYEQYF. Written as DNA, the CDR3 is TGTGCCACCAGCAGACCCGGGGACAGAGTCTACGAGCAGTACTTC.

This clonotype was recorded at least ten times. The chain has TRBV2 and TRBJ2-3; D perhaps matches TRBD1 (5 bases). The V end was cut by 5 bases, the J end by 2 bases, with 8 bases between. Per the germline V gene, CDR1 is SNHLY and CDR2 is FYNNEI. This CDR3 spans 13 amino acids. CDR3 in DNA: TGTGCCAGCAGTCCCAGGGACACAGATACGCAGTATTTT. It codes for CASSPRDTDTQYF.

The chain carries TRBV2 and TRBJ2-3, with TRBD2 identical over 14 bases. V shed 8 bases, J shed 4 bases, and the junction held 2 bases outside the gene matches. Per germline, CDR1 SNHLY and CDR2 FYNNEI. This CDR3 is 14 amino acids long. CDR3 nucleotides: TGTGCCAGCGGGACTAGCGGGGGCGCAGATACGCAGTATTTT. Residues: CASGTSGGADTQYF.

A word on this clonotype: A much larger clonotype is one base distant, so this may be a read error. This chain joins TRBV12-3 or TRBV12-4 and TRBJ2-2, with D possibly being TRBD2 (5 bases). This CDR3 is built from 13 residues. This CDR3 reads CASSRLNTGELLF. As DNA, the CDR3 is TGTGCCAGCAGCCGACTGAACACCGGGGAGCTGCTTTTT.

This clonotype was counted at least ten times. The rearrangement joins TRBV9 to TRBJ1-3, with D possibly matching TRBD1 (6 bases). The CDR3 consists of 15 residues. V shed 3 bases and J shed 0 bases, with 10 bases lying between them. CDR1 and CDR2 (germline): SGDLS, YYNGEE. CDR3 sequence (DNA): TGTGCCAGCAGCGCAGGGGACATCTCTGGAAACACCATATATTTT. This encodes CASSAGDISGNTIYF.

The chain has TRBV4-3 and TRBJ2-1; weak D call: TRBD1 (6 bases). CDR1 LGHNA and CDR2 YSLEER come from the germline V gene. The CDR3 extends over 13 amino acids. V dropped 2 bases and J dropped 7 bases, with 9 bases sitting between them. The CDR3 region is CASSQSGQNEQFF. CDR3 nucleotides: TGCGCCAGCAGCCAATCAGGACAGAATGAGCAGTTCTTC.

This clonotype has ten or more counts. This chain links TRBV2 with TRBJ2-1; 7 nucleotides match TRBD2. The V gene's germline CDR1 is SNHLY and CDR2 FYNNEI. The junction had 7 bases not matched to a gene; V was cut back by 7 bases and J by 4 bases. The CDR3 consists of 14 residues. The CDR3 spells CASTRRESYNEQFF. The CDR3 nucleotides read TGTGCCAGCACAAGGCGGGAGTCTTACAATGAGCAGTTCTTC.

In this sample, this clonotype turned up once. Sequence at one end of the junction differs from germline and may be a read error. The chain uses TRBV19 and TRBJ2-3; TRBD1 matches 7 bases. The V gene's germline CDR1 is LNHDA and CDR2 SQIVND (reference sequence). There are 15 residues in the CDR3. The CDR3 nucleotides read TGTGCCACTAGTACTTACAGGGGAAGCACAGATACGCAATATTTT. Translation: CATSTYRGSTDTQYF.

With respect to this clonotype: Possible read error: a much larger clone is one base away. The V and J genes are TRBV14 and TRBJ2-1, with TRBD1 matching over 9 bases. Trimming took 4 bases from V and 8 from J; bases not matched to a gene: 12. CDR3 size: 16 residues. Germline V gene sequence: CDR1 SGHDN, CDR2 FVKESK. The CDR3: CASSPARDRVLYEQFF. As DNA, the CDR3 is TGTGCCAGCAGCCCAGCCCGGGACAGGGTCTTATATGAGCAGTTCTTC.

V gene TRBV19 combines with J gene TRBJ2-3; D is unclear. Trimming removed 1 base from V and 5 bases from J, with 7 bases in between. Germline V lookup: CDR1 LNHDA, CDR2 SQIVND (reference sequence). The CDR3 spans 13 residues. The CDR3 loop reads CASSIGRKDTQYF. The DNA of the CDR3 is TGTGCCAGTAGTATAGGTAGAAAAGATACGCAGTATTTT.

The table lists this clonotype with a few counts. The rearrangement joins TRBV28 to TRBJ2-1; 12 nucleotides match TRBD2. CDR1 and CDR2 from the germline V gene are MDHEN and SYDVKM. Losses at the gene ends were 3 bases for V and 8 bases for J; bases not matched to a gene: 5. This CDR3 comprises 15 residues. The CDR3 DNA follows: TGTGCCAGCAGTTTGAGGCTAGCGGGGGGGGATGAGCAGTTCTTC. Translated: CASSLRLAGGDEQFF. Variable domain in full (rest from reference TRBV28 and TRBJ2-1): DVKVTQSSRYLVKRTGEKVFLECVQDMDHENMFWYRQDPGLGLRLIYFSYDVKMKEKGDIPEGYSVSREKKERFSLILESASTNQTSMYLCASSLRLAGGDEQFFGPGTRLTVL.